What follows describes a single T cell receptor beta chain. Original processing notes: Quantification of nucleated cells was approximated via reference gene primer amplification. Generated by immunoSEQ multiplex PCR, the TCRdb table keeps only in-frame clones and is missing some. V and J calls and clone size follow that table, whereas D and trimming were derived from the DNA. The repertoire holds 200,000 to 250,000 clones, with approximately 79% as singletons. This CDR3 has 15 amino acids. The germline CDR1 and CDR2 sequences are ENHRY and SYGVKD. V dropped 2 bases and J dropped 0 bases, with 10 bases sitting between them. These data are taken from a study of blood T cell repertoires in COVID-19.

The chain uses TRBV10-3 and TRBJ1-1; a possible D gene is TRBD1 (5 bases). The sequence came from a woman in her thirties or forties with active or convalescent COVID-19. The source material was peripheral blood. The CDR3 loop is CAISEPGSMNTEAFF. DNA of the CDR3: TGTGCCATCAGTGAGCCAGGGTCCATGAACACTGAAGCTTTCTTT.